The clone carrying this T cell receptor (beta chain) is a singleton in its sample. Sequencing used immunoSEQ multiplex PCR; TCRdb keeps in-frame clones, though not all of them. This sample has 80,000 to 100,000 clones; about 86% occur once, and the top ten carry roughly 4.9%. Trimming removed 0 bases from V and 2 bases from J, with 18 bases in between. The CDR3 is 18 amino acids. The germline V gene encodes CDR1 SGDLS and CDR2 YYNGEE. The data were obtained in a study of radiotherapy plus CTLA-4 blockade in lung cancer. The rearrangement joins TRBV9 to TRBJ1-3, with no clear D. This sequence originates from a human donor with non-small cell lung cancer that progressed on radiotherapy plus ipilimumab. The sample in question was peripheral blood, obtained from a patient treated with radiotherapy plus ipilimumab. CDR3 coding DNA: TGTGCCAGCAGCGTAGAAGTGCGTCCTAACGGTCCTGGAAACACCATATATTTT. Translation: CASSVEVRPNGPGNTIYF. Variable domain in full (rest from reference TRBV9 and TRBJ1-3): DSGVTQTPKHLITATGQRVTLRCSPRSGDLSVYWYQQSLDQGLQFLIQYYNGEERAKGNILERFSAQQFPDLHSELNLSSLELGDSALYFCASSVEVRPNGPGNTIYFGEGSWLTVV.